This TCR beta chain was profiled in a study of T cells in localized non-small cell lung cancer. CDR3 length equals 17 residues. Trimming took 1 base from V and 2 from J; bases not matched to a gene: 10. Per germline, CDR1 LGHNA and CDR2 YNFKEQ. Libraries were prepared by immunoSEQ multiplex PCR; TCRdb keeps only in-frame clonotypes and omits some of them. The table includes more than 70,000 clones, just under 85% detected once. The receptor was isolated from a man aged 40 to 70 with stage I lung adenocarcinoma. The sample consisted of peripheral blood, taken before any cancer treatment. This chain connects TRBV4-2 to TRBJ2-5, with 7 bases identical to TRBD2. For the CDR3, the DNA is TGTGCCAGCAGCCAAGGCGGGGAGGGAGGGATTCAAGAGACCCAGTACTTC. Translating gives CASSQGGEGGIQETQYF.